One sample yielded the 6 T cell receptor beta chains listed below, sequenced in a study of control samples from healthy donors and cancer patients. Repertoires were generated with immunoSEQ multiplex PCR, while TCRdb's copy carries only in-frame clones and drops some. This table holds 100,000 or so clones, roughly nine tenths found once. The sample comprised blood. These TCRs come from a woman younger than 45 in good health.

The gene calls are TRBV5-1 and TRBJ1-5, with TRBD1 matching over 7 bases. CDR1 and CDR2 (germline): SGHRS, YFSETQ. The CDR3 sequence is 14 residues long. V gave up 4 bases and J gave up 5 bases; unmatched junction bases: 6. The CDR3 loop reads CASSQTGPDQPQHF. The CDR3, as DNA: TGCGCCAGCAGCCAGACAGGGCCTGATCAGCCCCAGCATTTT.

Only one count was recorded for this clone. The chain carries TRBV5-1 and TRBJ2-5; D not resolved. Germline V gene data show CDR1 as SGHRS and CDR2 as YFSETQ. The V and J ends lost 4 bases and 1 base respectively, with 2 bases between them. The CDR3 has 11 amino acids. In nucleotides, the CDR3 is TGCGCCAGCAGCGCCCAAGAGACCCAGTACTTC. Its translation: CASSAQETQYF.

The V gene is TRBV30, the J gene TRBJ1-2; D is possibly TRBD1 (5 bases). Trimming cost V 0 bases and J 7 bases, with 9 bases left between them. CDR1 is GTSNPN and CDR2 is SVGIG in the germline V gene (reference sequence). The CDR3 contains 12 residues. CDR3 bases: TGTGCCTGGAGTGTGGTAGGGGCTGGCTACACCTTC. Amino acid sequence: CAWSVVGAGYTF.

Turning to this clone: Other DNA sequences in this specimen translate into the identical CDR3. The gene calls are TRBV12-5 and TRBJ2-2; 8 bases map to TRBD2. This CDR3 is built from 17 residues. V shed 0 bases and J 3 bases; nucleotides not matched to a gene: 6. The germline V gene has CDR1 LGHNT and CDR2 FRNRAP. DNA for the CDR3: TGTGCTAGTGGTTTGGTACGGGGGGGCGCGGACACCGGGGAGCTGTTTTTT. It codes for CASGLVRGGADTGELFF.

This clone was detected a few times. CDR3 protein: CASSGAPGQFYEQYF. As DNA, the CDR3 is TGCGCCAGCAGTGGGGCTCCGGGACAATTCTACGAGCAGTACTTC. The chain uses TRBV10-1 and TRBJ2-7, with a weak D call TRBD1 (6 bases). The CDR3 has 15 residues. Germline lookup yields CDR1 WNHNN and CDR2 SYGVQD (reference sequence). Trimming cost V 4 bases and J 3 bases, with 16 bases left between them.

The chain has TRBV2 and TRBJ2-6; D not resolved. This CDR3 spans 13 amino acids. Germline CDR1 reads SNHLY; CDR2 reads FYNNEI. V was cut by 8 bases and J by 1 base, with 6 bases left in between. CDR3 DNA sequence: TGTGCCAGCTCGGAATCTGGGGCCAACGTCCTGACTTTC. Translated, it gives CASSESGANVLTF.